Here is one T cell receptor beta chain with its context. Its matching antigen is unknown. The read ends 3 residues shy of where the CDR3 ends; the end is completed using the germline J gene. The sample carries other DNA sequences with the same CDR3. Sequenced by immunoSEQ multiplex PCR; TCRdb stores in-frame clones only, minus some. The sample has 25,000 to 30,000 clones, none seen only once. The data derive from a study of T cell clonality in common variable immunodeficiency. Overall study findings and caveats: Fewer deletions and N-nucleotide insertions were reportedly seen in common variable immunodeficiency TCR beta sequences.

This CDR3 comprises 13 residues. Trimming stripped 2 bases from V and 7 bases from J, with 9 bases between. Germline values: CDR1 KGHSH, CDR2 LQKENI. The rearrangement links TRBV18 to TRBJ1-5, with D perhaps matching TRBD1 (5 bases). The specimen was peripheral blood mononuclear cells. This clonotype was sampled from a human donor with common variable immunodeficiency. This CDR3 reads CASSPGGDQPQHF. The DNA read from the CDR3 is TGTGCCAGCTCACCAGGGGGGGACCAGCCC.